This entry concerns a single TCR beta chain. The sample comes from a study of blood T cell repertoires in COVID-19. Overall study: The origin of the acute and convalescent COVID-19 samples was the United States, Italy and Spain. Sources were T cells, B-cell-depleted T cells, or PBMCs; the material itself was cDNA or gDNA.

The CDR3 length is 14 residues. The J segment lost 8 bases and the V segment lost 2 bases, leaving 2 bases of the junction unmatched. Germline V CDR1 and CDR2: KGHSH, LQKENI. Original handling: Researchers report that nucleated cell counts were estimated from reference gene primer amplification. Some clones are missing from TCRdb's copy, which holds only in-frame ones; the method was immunoSEQ multiplex PCR. V and J calls and clone size are as listed in that table; D and trimming were resolved from the DNA. Among some 82,000 clones listed, 81% were seen once. The sequenced sample was peripheral blood. The rearrangement joins TRBV18 to TRBJ2-1; TRBD2 matches at 11 bases. This TCR derives from a man older than 75 with acute or convalescent COVID-19. The CDR3: CASSPTSGSDEQFF. CDR3 DNA: TGTGCCAGCTCACCAACTAGCGGGAGCGATGAGCAGTTCTTC.